The entry below gives a single TCR beta chain sequence along with its context. As yet, its antigen is unknown. This record comes from a study of cytomegalovirus exposure and HLA in healthy donors. Overall study findings and caveats: It was likely that a cluster of highly shared sequence variants was a sequencing artifact.

The ends were cut back, 0 bases at V and 5 bases at J, with 18 bases in the middle. Germline lookup yields CDR1 MNHEY and CDR2 SMNVEV (reference sequence). The CDR3 runs to 17 residues. Use of 60 Vbeta and 13 Jbeta primers characterized the PCR. Only in-frame clones appear in the TCRdb table, and some are missing; sequencing was by immunoSEQ multiplex PCR. The table has under 150,000 clones, over 75% seen once. V usage is TRBV27 and J usage is TRBJ2-3; maybe TRBD1 (6 bases). Sequences were obtained from PBMCs. The sequence was collected from a male donor in good health and CMV-seronegative. The CDR3 DNA sequence: TGTGCCAGCAGTTTATCCAGGGCGATCCTCAGGGGAGATACGCAGTATTTT. Its protein is CASSLSRAILRGDTQYF.